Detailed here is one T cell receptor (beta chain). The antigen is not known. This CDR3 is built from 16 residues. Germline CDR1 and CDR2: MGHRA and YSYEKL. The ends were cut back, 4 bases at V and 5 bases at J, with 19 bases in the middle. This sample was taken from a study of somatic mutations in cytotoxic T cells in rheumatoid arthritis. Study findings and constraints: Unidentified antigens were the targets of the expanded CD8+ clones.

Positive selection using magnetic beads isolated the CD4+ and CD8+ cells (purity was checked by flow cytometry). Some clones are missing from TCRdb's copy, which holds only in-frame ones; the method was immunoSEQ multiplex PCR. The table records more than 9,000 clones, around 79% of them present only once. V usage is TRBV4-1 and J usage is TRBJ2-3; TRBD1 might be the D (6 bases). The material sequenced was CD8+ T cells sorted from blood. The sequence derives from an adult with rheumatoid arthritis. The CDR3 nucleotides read TGCGCCAGCAGCCCCGCCCCCGGGCAGGGGCTAGATACGCAGTATTTT. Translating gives CASSPAPGQGLDTQYF.